Presented here are 29 T cell receptor beta chains from one specimen sequenced in a study of blood T cell repertoires in COVID-19. Assay used: immunoSEQ multiplex PCR; TCRdb lists only in-frame clones, some missing. The sample includes fewer than 200,000 clones, approximately 86% of them seen just once. The sequenced material came from peripheral blood. The receptors were gathered from a man aged 55 to 70 who had recovered from COVID-19.

V and J are TRBV7-9 and TRBJ2-7; no clear D gene. This CDR3 has 16 amino acids. V dropped 3 bases and J dropped 4 bases, with 19 bases sitting between them. CDR1 SEHNR and CDR2 FQNEAQ come from the germline V gene (reference sequence). The CDR3, as DNA: TGTGCCAGCAGCTTCCCCACGGCGGTAAACTCGTACGAGCAGTACTTC. Translation gives CASSFPTAVNSYEQYF.

The chain is built from TRBV19 and TRBJ2-1, with 13 nucleotides matching TRBD2. This CDR3 region has 16 residues. Germline loops: CDR1 LNHDA, CDR2 SQIVND (reference sequence). Trimming at V came to 8 bases and at J to 2 bases, leaving 6 bases not matched to a gene. The CDR3 reads CASGLAGAPAYNEQFF. CDR3 nucleotide sequence: TGTGCCAGTGGACTAGCGGGGGCCCCCGCCTACAATGAGCAGTTCTTC.

The genes are TRBV7-9 and TRBJ1-2; TRBD1 aligns across 9 bases. The V and J ends lost 4 bases and 3 bases, in that order; junction bases with no gene match: 9. This CDR3 has 16 amino acids. The germline V gene encodes CDR1 SEHNR and CDR2 FQNEAQ (reference sequence). DNA of the CDR3: TGTGCCAGCAGCTCCGGGACAGGGACGAACGACTATGGCTACACCTTC. The encoded protein is CASSSGTGTNDYGYTF.

CDR3 sequence: CASSQGRGEQFF. Written as DNA, the CDR3 is TGTGCCAGCAGCCAAGGGCGGGGAGAGCAGTTCTTC. This rearrangement joins TRBV14 to TRBJ2-1, with a tentative D call TRBD2 (6 bases). V was cut by 1 base and J by 10 bases, with 8 bases left in between. The CDR3 contains 12 residues. Germline values: CDR1 SGHDN, CDR2 FVKESK.

The chain couples TRBV5-4 to TRBJ1-1; TRBD1 aligns across 8 bases. This CDR3 comprises 16 residues. Looked up from germline, CDR1 is SGHNT and CDR2 is YYREEE (reference sequence). The V and J ends lost 3 bases and 0 bases, in that order; junction bases with no gene match: 7. This CDR3 reads CASSSRGLGVNTEAFF. The CDR3 nucleotides read TGTGCCAGCAGCTCCAGGGGGCTGGGGGTGAACACTGAAGCTTTCTTT.

The chain links TRBV19 to TRBJ2-3, with 10 bases lining up with TRBD1. This CDR3 is 14 amino acids long. The V segment lost 8 bases and the J segment 0 bases; nucleotides outside the gene matches: 2. Germline loops: CDR1 LNHDA, CDR2 SQIVND (reference sequence). CDR3 bases: TGTGCCAGTTGGGGACAGGGGAGCACAGATACGCAGTATTTT. Protein sequence: CASWGQGSTDTQYF.

The chain's CDR3 is CASSPQPSGGANEQYF. The CDR3 DNA is TGTGCCAGCAGTCCTCAACCGAGCGGGGGGGCAAACGAGCAGTACTTC. The chain has TRBV11-2 and TRBJ2-7, with 10 nucleotides matching TRBD2. The V and J ends lost 6 bases and 5 bases, in that order; junction bases with no gene match: 13. Germline-derived CDR1 and CDR2 are SGHAT and FQNNGV. CDR3 size: 16 residues.

This clone was observed once. This chain connects TRBV5-6 to TRBJ1-2; 9 bases are a match to TRBD1. CDR3 length: 16 amino acids. The ends lost 0 bases at V and 5 bases at J; junction bases unmatched: 8. The germline V gene encodes CDR1 SGHDT and CDR2 YYEEEE. CDR3 sequence (DNA): TGTGCCAGCAGCTTGGTTTCGGAGGACAGGGGTTATGGCTACACCTTC. It is translated as CASSLVSEDRGYGYTF.

This chain uses TRBV6-5 with TRBJ1-2; D is possibly TRBD1 (6 bases). Between the trimmed V and J ends, which lost 4 bases and 6 bases, there was a span of 12 bases. Looked up from germline, CDR1 is MNHEY and CDR2 is SVGAGI. The CDR3 is 13 residues long. The CDR3 sequence is CASSFRQGNGYTF. In DNA, the CDR3 is TGTGCCAGCAGTTTTCGTCAGGGGAATGGCTACACCTTC.

The chain combines TRBV3-1 (or the pseudogene TRBV3-2) with TRBJ2-2; 12 bases line up with TRBD2. The length of the CDR3 is 16 residues. Germline values: CDR1 LGHDT, CDR2 YNNKEL (reference sequence). V lost 3 bases and J lost 1; bases outside the gene matches: 0. The CDR3 sequence: CASSQGLAGNTGELFF. The CDR3 bases are TGTGCCAGCAGCCAGGGACTAGCGGGGAACACCGGGGAGCTGTTTTTT.

J is TRBJ2-7 and V is TRBV5-6; D may be TRBD1 (6 bases). The V gene's germline CDR1 is SGHDT and CDR2 YYEEEE. CDR3 length: 13 residues. V was shortened by 8 bases and J by 4 bases, with 16 bases between the two germline ends. The CDR3 region has the DNA TGTGCCAGGACCAACCAGGGGACGTACGAGCAGTACTTC. As protein: CARTNQGTYEQYF.

This clone was counted a few times. The CDR3 region has the DNA TGCAGCGCACCGACAGGCTCCCCCGGAACCTATGGCTACACCTTC. Amino acids: CSAPTGSPGTYGYTF. V is TRBV29-1 and J is TRBJ1-2, with TRBD1 as a possible D gene (6 bases). Trimming left V 7 bases short and J 4 bases short, with 22 bases between. Germline lookup yields CDR1 SQVTM and CDR2 ANQGSEA. There are 15 residues in the CDR3.

This rearrangement joins TRBV3-1 (or the pseudogene TRBV3-2) to TRBJ1-4; tentatively, D is TRBD1 (6 bases). Trimming removed 4 bases from V and 5 bases from J, with 14 bases in between. Germline V CDR1 and CDR2: LGHDT, YNNKEL (reference sequence). CDR3 size: 15 residues. CDR3 DNA sequence: TGTGCCAGCAGCCCAGGAGGCACAGGGAATGAAAAACTGTTTTTT. As protein: CASSPGGTGNEKLFF.

This CDR3 is CAWSEYGMAFYGYTF. CDR3 DNA: TGTGCCTGGAGTGAATACGGGATGGCCTTCTATGGCTACACCTTC. The chain joins TRBV30 to TRBJ1-2; D gene uncertain. CDR1 GTSNPN and CDR2 SVGIG come from the germline V gene (reference sequence). V was pared by 1 base and J by 4 bases, with 16 bases between. The CDR3 is 15 amino acids.

A single count supports this clone. The chain combines TRBV6-5 with TRBJ2-1, with 9 nucleotides matching TRBD1. J lost 2 bases, V lost 5 bases, and 4 bases had no gene match. CDR1 and CDR2 from the germline V gene are MNHEY and SVGAGI. The CDR3 loop spans 15 amino acids. The chain's CDR3 is CASSPRQGAYNEQFF. Written as DNA, the CDR3 is TGTGCCAGCAGTCCTCGACAGGGGGCCTACAATGAGCAGTTCTTC.

This sequence joins TRBV25-1 and TRBJ1-1; D is ambiguous. CDR3 length equals 14 residues. Germline V gene lookup returns CDR1 MGHDK and CDR2 SYGVNS. V dropped 2 bases and J dropped 1 base, with 8 bases sitting between them. The CDR3 protein is CASSEGTPNTEAFF. In DNA, the CDR3 is TGTGCCAGCAGTGAAGGCACCCCGAACACTGAAGCTTTCTTT.

This chain connects TRBV5-1 to TRBJ2-2; 9 bases are a match to TRBD2. The CDR3 is 16 residues long. V trimming: 0 bases; J trimming: 1 base; junction bases outside the gene matches: 1. The germline CDR1 and CDR2 sequences are SGHRS and YFSETQ. CDR3 sequence: CASSLVSGGNTGELFF. The CDR3 DNA reads TGCGCCAGCAGCTTGGTTAGCGGGGGGAACACCGGGGAGCTGTTTTTT.

This chain links TRBV20-1 with TRBJ2-5, with TRBD2 matching 11 bases. The V gene end was trimmed by 4 bases and the J gene end by 11 bases; junction bases not matched to a gene: 3. The CDR3 contains 11 residues. Germline V gene lookup returns CDR1 DFQATT and CDR2 SNEGSKA (reference sequence). As DNA, the CDR3 is TGCAGTGCTATTCTAGCGGGGGGTCAGTACTTC. It specifies CSAILAGGQYF.

This clone has only a few counts. The chain carries TRBV4-1 and TRBJ1-3, with 8 nucleotides matching TRBD1. This CDR3 region has 18 residues. The V and J ends lost 3 bases and 1 base, in that order; junction bases with no gene match: 11. The germline V gene encodes CDR1 MGHRA and CDR2 YSYEKL. The CDR3 DNA reads as TGCGCCAGCAGCCAGAGGACTCCGGGACAGGCTTCTGGAAACACCATATATTTT. It translates to CASSQRTPGQASGNTIYF.

This rearrangement joins TRBV27 to TRBJ2-3, with 7 nucleotides matching TRBD1. Germline V gene sequence: CDR1 MNHEY, CDR2 SMNVEV (reference sequence). The CDR3 is 17 amino acids. J lost 3 bases, V lost 2 bases, and 11 bases had no gene match. The CDR3 DNA follows: TGTGCCAGCAGTTTACCCCCTGCGACAGGGCGGACAGATACGCAGTATTTT. Protein product: CASSLPPATGRTDTQYF.

The chain carries TRBV5-6 and TRBJ2-3; D call uncertain. The V end lost 2 bases, the J end lost 0 bases, and 7 bases lay between the germline ends. This CDR3 region has 14 residues. The germline V gene has CDR1 SGHDT and CDR2 YYEEEE. In DNA form, the CDR3 reads TGTGCCAGCAGCTTCCCTACTAGCACAGATACGCAGTATTTT. Residues: CASSFPTSTDTQYF.

The chain employs TRBV6-5 and TRBJ1-5; D not resolved. This CDR3 has 15 residues. CDR1 MNHEY and CDR2 SVGAGI come from the germline V gene. Trimming stripped 0 bases from V and 5 bases from J, with 11 bases between. The CDR3 loop is CASSYSAQRDQPQHF. The CDR3 DNA follows: TGTGCCAGCAGTTACTCGGCTCAACGGGATCAGCCCCAGCATTTT.

V gene TRBV11-2 combines with J gene TRBJ2-7; D gene unclear. The CDR3 has 12 residues. Trimming pared 4 bases from V and 1 base from J, leaving 5 bases between. Germline V gives CDR1 SGHAT, CDR2 FQNNGV. The CDR3 reads CASSSSSYEQYF. The CDR3, as DNA: TGTGCCAGCAGCTCTAGTTCCTACGAGCAGTACTTC.

V usage is TRBV11-2 and J usage is TRBJ2-5; TRBD1 matches at 7 bases. CDR1 and CDR2 from the germline V gene are SGHAT and FQNNGV. Trimming removed 5 bases from V and 4 bases from J; junction bases left unmatched: 7. The CDR3 totals 14 residues. The CDR3 bases are TGTGCCAGCAGCCCGGACAGGTCCTCAGAGACCCAGTACTTC. This sequence encodes CASSPDRSSETQYF. Variable domain in full (rest from reference TRBV11-2 and TRBJ2-5): EAGVAQSPRYKIIEKRQSVAFWCNPISGHATLYWYQQILGQGPKLLIQFQNNGVVDDSQLPKDRFSAERLKGVDSTLKIQPAKLEDSAVYLCASSPDRSSETQYFGPGTRLLVL.

This chain uses TRBV25-1 with TRBJ2-3, with 8 bases matching TRBD2. The CDR3 spans 16 residues. The ends lost 2 bases at V and 2 bases at J; junction bases unmatched: 6. Looked up from germline, CDR1 is MGHDK and CDR2 is SYGVNS. CDR3 in DNA: TGTGCCAGCAGTGAAAGGGGCGGGGGGCCCACAGATACGCAGTATTTT. Encoded protein: CASSERGGGPTDTQYF.

This chain connects TRBV6-5 to TRBJ1-3, with TRBD1 matching over 7 bases. The CDR3 has 15 amino acids. Germline CDR1 and CDR2: MNHEY and SVGAGI. V lost 6 bases to trimming and J lost 0 bases; unmatched junction nucleotides: 5. CDR3 amino acids: CASSLQGGSGNTIYF. The DNA of the CDR3 is TGTGCCAGCAGCCTTCAGGGGGGCTCTGGAAACACCATATATTTT.

The gene calls are TRBV27 and TRBJ1-5; the D is unclear. The CDR3 runs 13 residues. Germline V gene data show CDR1 as MNHEY and CDR2 as SMNVEV (reference sequence). Trimming stripped 2 bases from V and 11 bases from J, with 13 bases between. The CDR3 bases are TGTGCCAGCAGTTTACGGGAGTACGCAGCCCAGCATTTT. Translating gives CASSLREYAAQHF.

The V gene is TRBV7-8, the J gene TRBJ2-3; 8 bases are shared with TRBD2. The junction had 8 bases not matched to a gene; V was cut back by 4 bases and J by 5 bases. CDR1 is SGHVS, CDR2 FQNEAQ, per germline. The CDR3 has 15 residues. CDR3 sequence reads: CASSSRGGRVDTQYF. The CDR3 DNA follows: TGTGCCAGCAGCTCCCGGGGGGGGCGCGTAGATACGCAGTATTTT.

V usage is TRBV19 and J usage is TRBJ1-5, with D perhaps matching TRBD1 (5 bases). The CDR3 contains 13 residues. The V end was cut by 11 bases, the J end by 6 bases, with 17 bases between. Germline V CDR1 and CDR2: LNHDA, SQIVND (reference sequence). This CDR3 reads CAGAEGMSQPQHF. The DNA of the CDR3 is TGTGCCGGAGCGGAGGGGATGAGTCAGCCCCAGCATTTT.